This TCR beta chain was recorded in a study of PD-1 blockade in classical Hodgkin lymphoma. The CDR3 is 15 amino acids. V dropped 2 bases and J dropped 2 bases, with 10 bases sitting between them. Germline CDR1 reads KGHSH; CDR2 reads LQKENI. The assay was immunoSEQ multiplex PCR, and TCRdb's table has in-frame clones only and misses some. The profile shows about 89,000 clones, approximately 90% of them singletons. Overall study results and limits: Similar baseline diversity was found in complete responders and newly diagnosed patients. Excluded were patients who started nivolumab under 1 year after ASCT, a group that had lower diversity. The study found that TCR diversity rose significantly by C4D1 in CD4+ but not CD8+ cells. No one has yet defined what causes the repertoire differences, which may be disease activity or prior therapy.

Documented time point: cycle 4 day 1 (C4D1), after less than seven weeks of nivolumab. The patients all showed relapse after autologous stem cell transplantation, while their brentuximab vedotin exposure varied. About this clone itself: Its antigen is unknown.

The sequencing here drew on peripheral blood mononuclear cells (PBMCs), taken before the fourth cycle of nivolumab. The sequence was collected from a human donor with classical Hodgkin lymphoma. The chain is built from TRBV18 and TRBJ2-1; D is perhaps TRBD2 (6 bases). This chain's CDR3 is CASSPFGGPYNEQFF. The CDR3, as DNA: TGTGCCAGCTCACCATTCGGGGGACCCTACAATGAGCAGTTCTTC.